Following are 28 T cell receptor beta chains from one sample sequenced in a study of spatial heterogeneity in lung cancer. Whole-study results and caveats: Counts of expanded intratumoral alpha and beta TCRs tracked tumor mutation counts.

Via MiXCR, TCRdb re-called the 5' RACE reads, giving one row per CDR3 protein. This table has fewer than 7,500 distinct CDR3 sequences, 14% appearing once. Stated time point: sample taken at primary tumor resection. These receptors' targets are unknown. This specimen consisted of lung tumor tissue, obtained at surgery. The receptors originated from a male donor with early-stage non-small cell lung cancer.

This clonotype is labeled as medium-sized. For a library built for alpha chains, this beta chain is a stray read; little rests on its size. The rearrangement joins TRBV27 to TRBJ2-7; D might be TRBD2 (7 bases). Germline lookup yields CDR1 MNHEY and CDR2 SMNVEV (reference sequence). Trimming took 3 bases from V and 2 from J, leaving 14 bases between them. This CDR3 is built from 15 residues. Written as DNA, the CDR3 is TGTGCCAGCAGTTTGATGGGGGGGACAACCTACGAGCAGTACTTC. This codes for CASSLMGGTTYEQYF.

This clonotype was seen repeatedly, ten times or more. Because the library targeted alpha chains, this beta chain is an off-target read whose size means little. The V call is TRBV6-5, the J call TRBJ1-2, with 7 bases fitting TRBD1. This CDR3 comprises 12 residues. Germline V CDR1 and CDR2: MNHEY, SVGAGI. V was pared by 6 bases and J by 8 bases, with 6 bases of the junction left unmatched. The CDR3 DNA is TGTGCCAGCAGCCTCACAGGGGAGGGCTACACCTTC. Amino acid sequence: CASSLTGEGYTF.

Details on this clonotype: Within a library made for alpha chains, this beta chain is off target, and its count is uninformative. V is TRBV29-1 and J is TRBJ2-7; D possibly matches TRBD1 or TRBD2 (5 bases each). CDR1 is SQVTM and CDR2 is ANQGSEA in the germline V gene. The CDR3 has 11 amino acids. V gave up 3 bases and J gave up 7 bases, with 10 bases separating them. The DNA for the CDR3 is TGCAGCGTTGACGGGACGGCAGAGCAGTACTTC. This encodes CSVDGTAEQYF.

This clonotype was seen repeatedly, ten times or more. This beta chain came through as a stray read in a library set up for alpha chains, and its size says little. The CDR3 DNA follows: TGTGCCAGCAGGGCTAGACTAGCGGGAGGTCAAGATACGCAGTATTTT. It is translated as CASRARLAGGQDTQYF. The chain combines TRBV28 with TRBJ2-3; 13 bases map to TRBD2. Germline V gene lookup returns CDR1 MDHEN and CDR2 SYDVKM. This CDR3 has 16 residues. After removal of 6 bases from V and 5 bases from J, the junction contained 8 bases not matched to a gene.

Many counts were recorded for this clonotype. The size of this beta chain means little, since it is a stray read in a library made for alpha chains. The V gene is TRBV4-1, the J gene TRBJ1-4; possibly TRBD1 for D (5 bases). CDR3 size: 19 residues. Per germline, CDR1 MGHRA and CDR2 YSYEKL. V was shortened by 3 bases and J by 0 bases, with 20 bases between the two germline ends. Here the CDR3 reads CASSHPGLKEGATNEKLFF. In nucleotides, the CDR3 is TGCGCCAGCAGCCACCCGGGACTCAAAGAGGGAGCAACTAATGAAAAACTGTTTTTT.

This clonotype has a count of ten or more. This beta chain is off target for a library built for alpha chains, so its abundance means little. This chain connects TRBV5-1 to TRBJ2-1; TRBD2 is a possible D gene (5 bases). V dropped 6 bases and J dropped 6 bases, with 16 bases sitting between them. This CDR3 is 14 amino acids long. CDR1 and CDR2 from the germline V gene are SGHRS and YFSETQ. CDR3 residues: CASKEAGGFNEQFF. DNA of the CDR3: TGCGCCAGCAAGGAGGCAGGAGGCTTCAATGAGCAGTTCTTC.

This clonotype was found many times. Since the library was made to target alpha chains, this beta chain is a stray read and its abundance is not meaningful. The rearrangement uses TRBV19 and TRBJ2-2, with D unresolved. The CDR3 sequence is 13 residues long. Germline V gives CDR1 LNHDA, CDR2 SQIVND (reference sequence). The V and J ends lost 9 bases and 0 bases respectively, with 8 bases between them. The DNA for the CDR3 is TGTGCCAGCGCGGACCCGAACACCGGGGAGCTGTTTTTT. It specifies CASADPNTGELFF.

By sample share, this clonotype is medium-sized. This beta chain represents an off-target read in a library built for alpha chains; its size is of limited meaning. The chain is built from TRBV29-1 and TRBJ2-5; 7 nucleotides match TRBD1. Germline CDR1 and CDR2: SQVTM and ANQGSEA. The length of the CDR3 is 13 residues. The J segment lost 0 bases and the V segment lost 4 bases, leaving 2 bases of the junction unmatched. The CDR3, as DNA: TGCAGCGTTGCGGACAGGTACCAAGAGACCCAGTACTTC. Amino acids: CSVADRYQETQYF.

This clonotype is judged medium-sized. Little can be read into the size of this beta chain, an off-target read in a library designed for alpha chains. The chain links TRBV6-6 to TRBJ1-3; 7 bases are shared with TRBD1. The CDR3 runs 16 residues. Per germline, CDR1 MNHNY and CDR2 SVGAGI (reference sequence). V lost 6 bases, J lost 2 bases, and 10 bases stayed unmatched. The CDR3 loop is CASRDTGDYTGNTIYF. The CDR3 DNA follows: TGTGCCAGCAGGGACACAGGGGATTATACTGGAAACACCATATATTTT.

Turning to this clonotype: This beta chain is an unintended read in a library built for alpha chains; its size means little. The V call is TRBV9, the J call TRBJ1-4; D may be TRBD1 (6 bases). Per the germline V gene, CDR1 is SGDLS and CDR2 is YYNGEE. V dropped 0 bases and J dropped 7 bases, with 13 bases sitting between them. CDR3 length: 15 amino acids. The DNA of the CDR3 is TGTGCCAGCAGCGTAGATCCGGGGGCGAGTGAAAAACTGTTTTTT. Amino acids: CASSVDPGASEKLFF.

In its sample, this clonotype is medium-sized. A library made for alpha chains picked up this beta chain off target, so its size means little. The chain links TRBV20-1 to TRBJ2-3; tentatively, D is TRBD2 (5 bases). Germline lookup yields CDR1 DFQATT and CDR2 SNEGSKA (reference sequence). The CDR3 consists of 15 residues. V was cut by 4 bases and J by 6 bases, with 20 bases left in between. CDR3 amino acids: CSAIQGGSSMDTQYF. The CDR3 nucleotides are TGCAGTGCTATCCAAGGAGGCAGTAGCATGGATACGCAGTATTTT.

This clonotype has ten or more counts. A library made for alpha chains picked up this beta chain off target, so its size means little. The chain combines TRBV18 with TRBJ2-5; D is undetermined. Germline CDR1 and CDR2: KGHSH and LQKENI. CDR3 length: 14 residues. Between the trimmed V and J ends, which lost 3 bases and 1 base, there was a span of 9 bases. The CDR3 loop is CASSPRQAQETQYF. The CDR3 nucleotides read TGTGCCAGCTCACCGAGGCAGGCCCAAGAGACCCAGTACTTC.

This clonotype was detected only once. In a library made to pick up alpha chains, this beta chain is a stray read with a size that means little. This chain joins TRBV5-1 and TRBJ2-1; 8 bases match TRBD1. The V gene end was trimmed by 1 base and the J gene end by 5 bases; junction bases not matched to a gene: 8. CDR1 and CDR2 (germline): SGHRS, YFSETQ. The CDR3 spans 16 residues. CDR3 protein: CASSLTGGPADNEQFF. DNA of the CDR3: TGCGCCAGCAGCTTGACAGGGGGGCCGGCGGACAATGAGCAGTTCTTC.

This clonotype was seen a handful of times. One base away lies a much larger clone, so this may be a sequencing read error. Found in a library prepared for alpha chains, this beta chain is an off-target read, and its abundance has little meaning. The CDR3: CASSLVGGPYEQYF. In DNA, the CDR3 is TGCGCCAGCAGCTTGGTGGGGGGCCCCTACGAGCAGTACTTC. The V and J genes are TRBV5-1 and TRBJ2-7, with D perhaps assigned TRBD1 or TRBD2 (6 bases each). V lost 0 bases, J lost 2 bases, and 9 bases lay in between. Germline V lookup: CDR1 SGHRS, CDR2 YFSETQ. This CDR3 is 14 amino acids long.

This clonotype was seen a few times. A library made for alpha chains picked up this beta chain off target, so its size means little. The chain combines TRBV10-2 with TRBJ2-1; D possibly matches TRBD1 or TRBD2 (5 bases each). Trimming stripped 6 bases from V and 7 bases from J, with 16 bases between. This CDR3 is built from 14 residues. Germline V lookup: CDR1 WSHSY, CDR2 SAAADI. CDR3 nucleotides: TGCGCCAGCAGAGCCGGGGCCACGACGAATGAGCAGTTCTTC. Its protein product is CASRAGATTNEQFF.

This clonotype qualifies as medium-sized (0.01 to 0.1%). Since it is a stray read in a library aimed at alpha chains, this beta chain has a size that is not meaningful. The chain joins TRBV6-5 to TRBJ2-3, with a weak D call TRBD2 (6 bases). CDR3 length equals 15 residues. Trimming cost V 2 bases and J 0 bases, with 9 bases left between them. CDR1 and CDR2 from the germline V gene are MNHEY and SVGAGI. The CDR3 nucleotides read TGTGCCAGCAGTTACCGCGGGATTAGCACAGATACGCAGTATTTT. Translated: CASSYRGISTDTQYF.

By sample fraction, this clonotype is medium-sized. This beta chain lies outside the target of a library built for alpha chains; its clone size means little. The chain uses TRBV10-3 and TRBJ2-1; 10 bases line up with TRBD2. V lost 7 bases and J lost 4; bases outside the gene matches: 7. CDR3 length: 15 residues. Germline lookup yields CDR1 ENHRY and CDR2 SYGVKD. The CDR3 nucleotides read TGTGCCATCAACAGAGCGGGAGGGCCGTACAATGAGCAGTTCTTC. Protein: CAINRAGGPYNEQFF.

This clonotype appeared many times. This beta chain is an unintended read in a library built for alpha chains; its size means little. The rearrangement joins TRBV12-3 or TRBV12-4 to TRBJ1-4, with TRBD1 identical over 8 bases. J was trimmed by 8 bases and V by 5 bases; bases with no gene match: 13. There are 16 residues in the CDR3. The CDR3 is CASSLGQGVSREKLFF. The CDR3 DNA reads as TGTGCCAGCAGTCTCGGACAGGGAGTAAGCAGGGAAAAACTGTTTTTT.

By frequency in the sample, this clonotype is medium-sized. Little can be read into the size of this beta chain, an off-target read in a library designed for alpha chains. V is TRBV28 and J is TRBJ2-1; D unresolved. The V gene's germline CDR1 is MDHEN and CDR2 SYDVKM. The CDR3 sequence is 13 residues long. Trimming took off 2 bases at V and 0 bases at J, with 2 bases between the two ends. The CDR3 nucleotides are TGTGCCAGCAGTTTAAGCTCCTACAATGAGCAGTTCTTC. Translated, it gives CASSLSSYNEQFF.

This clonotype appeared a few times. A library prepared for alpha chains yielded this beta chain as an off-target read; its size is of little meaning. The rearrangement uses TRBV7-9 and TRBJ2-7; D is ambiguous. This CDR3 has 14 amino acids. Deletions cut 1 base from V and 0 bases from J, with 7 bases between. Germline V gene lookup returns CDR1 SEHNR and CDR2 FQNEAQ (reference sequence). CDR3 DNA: TGTGCCAGCAGCTTAGTTCCAGTCTCCTACGAGCAGTACTTC. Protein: CASSLVPVSYEQYF.

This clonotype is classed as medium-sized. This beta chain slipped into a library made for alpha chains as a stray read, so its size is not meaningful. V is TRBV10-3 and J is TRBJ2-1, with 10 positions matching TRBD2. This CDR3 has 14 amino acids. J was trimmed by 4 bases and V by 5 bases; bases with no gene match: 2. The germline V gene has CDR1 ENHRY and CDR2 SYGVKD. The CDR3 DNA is TGTGCCATCAGTAGCGGGAGGGTTTACAATGAGCAGTTCTTC. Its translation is CAISSGRVYNEQFF.

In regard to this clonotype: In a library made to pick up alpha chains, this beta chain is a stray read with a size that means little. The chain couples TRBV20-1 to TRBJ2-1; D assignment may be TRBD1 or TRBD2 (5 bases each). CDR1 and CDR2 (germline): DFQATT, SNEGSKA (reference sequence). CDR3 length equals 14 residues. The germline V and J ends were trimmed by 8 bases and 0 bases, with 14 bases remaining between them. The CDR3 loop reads CSLGTPGSYNEQFF. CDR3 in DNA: TGCAGTCTCGGGACCCCCGGCTCCTACAATGAGCAGTTCTTC.

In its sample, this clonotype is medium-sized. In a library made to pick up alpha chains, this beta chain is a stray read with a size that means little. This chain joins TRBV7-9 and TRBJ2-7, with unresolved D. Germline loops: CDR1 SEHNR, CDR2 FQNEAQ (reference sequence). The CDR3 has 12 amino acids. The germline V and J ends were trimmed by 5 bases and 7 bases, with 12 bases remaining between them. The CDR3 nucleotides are TGTGCCAGCAGCCATCAAGAGCTTGAGCAGTACTTC. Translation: CASSHQELEQYF. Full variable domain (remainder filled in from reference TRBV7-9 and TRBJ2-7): DTGVSQNPRHKITKRGQNVTFRCDPISEHNRLYWYRQTLGQGPEFLTYFQNEAQLEKSRLLSDRFSAERPKGSFSTLEIQRTEQGDSAMYLCASSHQELEQYFGPGTRLTVT.

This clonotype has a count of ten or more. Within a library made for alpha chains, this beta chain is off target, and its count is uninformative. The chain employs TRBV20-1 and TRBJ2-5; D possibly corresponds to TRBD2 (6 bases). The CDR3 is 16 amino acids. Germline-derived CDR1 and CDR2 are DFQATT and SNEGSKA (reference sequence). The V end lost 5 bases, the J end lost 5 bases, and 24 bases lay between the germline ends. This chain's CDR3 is CSAADGRLGGRETQYF. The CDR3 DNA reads TGCAGTGCTGCGGATGGGCGTCTCGGGGGAAGGGAGACCCAGTACTTC.

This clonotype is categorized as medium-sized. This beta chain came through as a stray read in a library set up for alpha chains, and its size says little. Here the CDR3 reads CAWSVMWGLAGGNEQFF. The CDR3, as DNA: TGTGCCTGGAGCGTTATGTGGGGACTAGCGGGAGGGAATGAGCAGTTCTTC. J is TRBJ2-1 and V is TRBV30, with 16 nucleotides matching TRBD2. There are 17 residues in the CDR3. Germline V CDR1 and CDR2: GTSNPN, SVGIG (reference sequence). Trimming took 3 bases from V and 7 from J; bases not matched to a gene: 9. Using reference TRBV30 and TRBJ2-1 for the parts outside the CDR3, the full variable domain is SQTIHQWPATLVQPVGSPLSLECTVEGTSNPNLYWYRQAAGRGLQLLFYSVGIGQISSEVPQNLSASRPQDRQFILSSKKLLLSDSGFYLCAWSVMWGLAGGNEQFFGPGTRLTVL.

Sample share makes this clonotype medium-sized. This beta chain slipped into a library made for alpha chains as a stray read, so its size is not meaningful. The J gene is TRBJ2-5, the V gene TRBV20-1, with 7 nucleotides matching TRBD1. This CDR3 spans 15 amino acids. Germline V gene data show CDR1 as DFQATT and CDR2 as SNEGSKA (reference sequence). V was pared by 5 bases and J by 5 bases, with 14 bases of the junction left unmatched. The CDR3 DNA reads TGCAGTGCTCACCAGGCAGGGGGTGGGTTGGAGACCCAGTACTTC. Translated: CSAHQAGGGLETQYF.

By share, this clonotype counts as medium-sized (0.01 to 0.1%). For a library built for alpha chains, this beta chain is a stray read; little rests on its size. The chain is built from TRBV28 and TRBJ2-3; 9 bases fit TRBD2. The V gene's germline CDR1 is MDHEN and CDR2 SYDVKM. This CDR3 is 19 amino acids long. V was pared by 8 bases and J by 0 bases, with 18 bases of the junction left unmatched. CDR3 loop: CASWGVREGESVSTDTQYF. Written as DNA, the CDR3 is TGTGCCAGCTGGGGGGTGCGGGAGGGCGAATCCGTAAGCACAGATACGCAGTATTTT.

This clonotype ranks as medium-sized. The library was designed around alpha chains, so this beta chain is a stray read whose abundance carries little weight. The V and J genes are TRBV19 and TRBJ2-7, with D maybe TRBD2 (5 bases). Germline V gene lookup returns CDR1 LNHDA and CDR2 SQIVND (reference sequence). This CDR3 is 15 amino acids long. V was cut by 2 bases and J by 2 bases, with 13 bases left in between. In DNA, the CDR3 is TGTGCCAGTAGTATAAAGGACCACGGGGCCTACGAGCAGTACTTC. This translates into CASSIKDHGAYEQYF.